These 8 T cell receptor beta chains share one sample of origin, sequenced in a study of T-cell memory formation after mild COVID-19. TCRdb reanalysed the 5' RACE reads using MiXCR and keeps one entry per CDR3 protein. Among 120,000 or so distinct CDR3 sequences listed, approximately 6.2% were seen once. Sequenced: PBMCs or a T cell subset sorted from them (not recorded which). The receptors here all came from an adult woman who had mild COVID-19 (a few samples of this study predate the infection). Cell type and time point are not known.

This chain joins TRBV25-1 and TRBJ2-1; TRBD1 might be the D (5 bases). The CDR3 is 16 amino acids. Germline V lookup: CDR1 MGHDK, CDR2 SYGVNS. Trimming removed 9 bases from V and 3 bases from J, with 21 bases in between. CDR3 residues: CARFLGETNCYNEQFF. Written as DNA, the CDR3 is TGTGCCAGATTTTTAGGGGAAACAAACTGCTACAATGAGCAGTTCTTC.

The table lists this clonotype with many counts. CDR3 sequence reads: CASSWSSGNYEQYF. The DNA of the CDR3 is TGCGCCAGCAGCTGGAGTAGCGGAAACTACGAGCAGTACTTC. The chain couples TRBV5-1 to TRBJ2-7; weak D call: TRBD2 (6 bases). CDR1 SGHRS and CDR2 YFSETQ come from the germline V gene. The CDR3 runs 14 residues. The V end lost 3 bases, the J end lost 3 bases, and 13 bases lay between the germline ends. The variable domain in full, with the rest retrieved from reference TRBV5-1 and TRBJ2-7, is KAGVTQTPRYLIKTRGQQVTLSCSPISGHRSVSWYQQTPGQGLQFLFEYFSETQRNKGNFPGRFSGRQFSNSRSEMNVSTLELGDSALYLCASSWSSGNYEQYFGPGTRLTVT.

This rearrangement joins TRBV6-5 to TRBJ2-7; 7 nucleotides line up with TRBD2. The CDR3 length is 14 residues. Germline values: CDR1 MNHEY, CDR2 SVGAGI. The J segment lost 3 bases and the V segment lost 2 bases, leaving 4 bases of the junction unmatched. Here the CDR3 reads CASSYGGGLYEQYF. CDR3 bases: TGTGCCAGCAGTTACGGGGGGGGACTCTACGAGCAGTACTTC.

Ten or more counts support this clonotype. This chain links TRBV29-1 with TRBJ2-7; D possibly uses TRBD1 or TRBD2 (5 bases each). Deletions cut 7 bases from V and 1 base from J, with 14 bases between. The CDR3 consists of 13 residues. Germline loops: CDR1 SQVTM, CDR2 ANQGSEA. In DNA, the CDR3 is TGCAGCGCTATACCGGGACCGTCCTACGAGCAGTACTTC. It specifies CSAIPGPSYEQYF.

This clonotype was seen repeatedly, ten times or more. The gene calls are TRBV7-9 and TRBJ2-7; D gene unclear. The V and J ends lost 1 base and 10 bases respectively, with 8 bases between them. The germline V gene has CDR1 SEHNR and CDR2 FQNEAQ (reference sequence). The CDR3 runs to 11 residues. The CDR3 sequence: CASSLDQLQYF. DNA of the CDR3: TGTGCCAGCAGCTTAGACCAGCTACAGTACTTC.

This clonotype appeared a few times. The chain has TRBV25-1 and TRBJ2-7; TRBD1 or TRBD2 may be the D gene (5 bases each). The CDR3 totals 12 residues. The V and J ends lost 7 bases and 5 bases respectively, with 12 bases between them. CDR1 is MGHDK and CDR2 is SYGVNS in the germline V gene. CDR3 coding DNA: TGTGCCAGCATGGGGGTTTTTGACGAGCAGTACTTC. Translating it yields CASMGVFDEQYF.

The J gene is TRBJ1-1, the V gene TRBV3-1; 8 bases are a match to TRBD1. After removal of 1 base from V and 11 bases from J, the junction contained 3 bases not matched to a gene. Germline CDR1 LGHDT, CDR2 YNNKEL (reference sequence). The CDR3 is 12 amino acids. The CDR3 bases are TGTGCCAGCAGCCAAGCAGGGGGCGAGGCTTTCTTT. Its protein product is CASSQAGGEAFF.

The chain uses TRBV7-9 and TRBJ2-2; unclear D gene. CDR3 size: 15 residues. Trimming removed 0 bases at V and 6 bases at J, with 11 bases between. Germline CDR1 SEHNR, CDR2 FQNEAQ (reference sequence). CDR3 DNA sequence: TGTGCCAGCAGCTTAGCGGGCAGGACGGCCGGGGAGCTGTTTTTT. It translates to CASSLAGRTAGELFF. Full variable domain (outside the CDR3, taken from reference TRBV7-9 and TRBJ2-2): DTGVSQNPRHKITKRGQNVTFRCDPISEHNRLYWYRQTLGQGPEFLTYFQNEAQLEKSRLLSDRFSAERPKGSFSTLEIQRTEQGDSAMYLCASSLAGRTAGELFFGEGSRLTVL.